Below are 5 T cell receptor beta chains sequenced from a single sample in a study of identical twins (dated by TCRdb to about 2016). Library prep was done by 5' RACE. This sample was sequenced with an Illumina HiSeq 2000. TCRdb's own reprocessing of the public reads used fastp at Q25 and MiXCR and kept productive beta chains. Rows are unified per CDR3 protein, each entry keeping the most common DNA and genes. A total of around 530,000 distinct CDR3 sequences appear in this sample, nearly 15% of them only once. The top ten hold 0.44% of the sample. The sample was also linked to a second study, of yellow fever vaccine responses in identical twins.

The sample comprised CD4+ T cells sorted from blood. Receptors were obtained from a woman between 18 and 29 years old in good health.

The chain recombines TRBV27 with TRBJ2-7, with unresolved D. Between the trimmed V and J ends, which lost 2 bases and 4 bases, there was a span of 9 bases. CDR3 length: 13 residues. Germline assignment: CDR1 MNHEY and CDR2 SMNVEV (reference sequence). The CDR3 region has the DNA TGTGCCAGCAGTTTAATCCCTTCTTACGAGCAGTACTTC. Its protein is CASSLIPSYEQYF.

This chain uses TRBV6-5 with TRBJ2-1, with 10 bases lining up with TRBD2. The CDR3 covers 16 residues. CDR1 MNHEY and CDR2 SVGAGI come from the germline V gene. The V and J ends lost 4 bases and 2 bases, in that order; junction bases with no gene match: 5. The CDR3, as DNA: TGTGCCAGCAGTTCCGCTAGCGGGGGCCCCTACAATGAGCAGTTCTTC. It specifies CASSSASGGPYNEQFF.

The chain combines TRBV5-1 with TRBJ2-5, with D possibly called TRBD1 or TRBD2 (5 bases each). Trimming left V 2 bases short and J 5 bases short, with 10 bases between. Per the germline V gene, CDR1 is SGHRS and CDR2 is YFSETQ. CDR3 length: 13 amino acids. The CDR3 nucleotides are TGCGCCAGCAGCTTACGAGGGGCGGAGACCCAGTACTTC. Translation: CASSLRGAETQYF.

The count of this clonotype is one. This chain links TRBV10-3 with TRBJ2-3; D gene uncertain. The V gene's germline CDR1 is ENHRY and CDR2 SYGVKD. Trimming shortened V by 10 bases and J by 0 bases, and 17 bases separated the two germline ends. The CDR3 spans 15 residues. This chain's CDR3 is CASASRISSTDTQYF. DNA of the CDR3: TGTGCCAGCGCGTCTAGAATCTCTAGCACAGATACGCAGTATTTT.

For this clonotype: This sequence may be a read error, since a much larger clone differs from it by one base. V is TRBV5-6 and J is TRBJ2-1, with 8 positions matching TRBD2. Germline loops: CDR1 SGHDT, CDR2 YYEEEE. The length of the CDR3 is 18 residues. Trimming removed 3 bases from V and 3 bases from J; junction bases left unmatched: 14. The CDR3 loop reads CASSSTTSVAVFYNEQFF. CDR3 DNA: TGTGCCAGCAGCTCGACGACTAGCGTGGCGGTGTTCTACAATGAGCAGTTCTTC.